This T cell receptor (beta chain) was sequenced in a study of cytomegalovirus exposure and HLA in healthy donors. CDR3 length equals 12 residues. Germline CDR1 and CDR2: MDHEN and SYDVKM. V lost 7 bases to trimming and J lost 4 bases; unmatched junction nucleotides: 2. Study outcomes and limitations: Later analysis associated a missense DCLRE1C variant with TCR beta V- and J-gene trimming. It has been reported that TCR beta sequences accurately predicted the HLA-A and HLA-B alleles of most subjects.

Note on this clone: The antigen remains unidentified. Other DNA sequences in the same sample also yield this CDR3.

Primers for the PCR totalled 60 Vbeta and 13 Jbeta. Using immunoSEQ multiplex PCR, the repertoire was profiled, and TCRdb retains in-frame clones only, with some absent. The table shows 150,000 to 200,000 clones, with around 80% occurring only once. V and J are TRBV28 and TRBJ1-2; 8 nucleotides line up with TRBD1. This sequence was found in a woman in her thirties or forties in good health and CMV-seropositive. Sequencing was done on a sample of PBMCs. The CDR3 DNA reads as TGTGCCAGCAAGACAGGGGTCTATGGCTACACCTTC. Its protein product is CASKTGVYGYTF.